The 7 T cell receptor beta chains reported below all come from one sample, sequenced in a study of cytomegalovirus exposure and HLA in healthy donors. Primers for the PCR totalled 60 Vbeta and 13 Jbeta. This table comes from immunoSEQ multiplex PCR, and its TCRdb copy is limited to in-frame clones, with some not included. The sample yields about 130,000 clones, around 70% seen once. The sequencing sample was made of PBMCs. The receptors originated from a human donor in good health.

This clone was picked up a small number of times. The rearrangement links TRBV27 to TRBJ2-1, with D possibly TRBD2 on 5 matching bases. The CDR3 has 14 residues. The V end was cut by 4 bases, the J end by 10 bases, with 17 bases between. CDR1 and CDR2 (germline): MNHEY, SMNVEV (reference sequence). CDR3 amino acids: CASSSSGPYREQFF. CDR3 bases: TGTGCCAGCAGTTCCAGCGGACCCTATAGGGAGCAGTTCTTC.

The rearrangement links TRBV2 to TRBJ2-2; the D gene is possibly TRBD1 (6 bases). V gave up 8 bases and J gave up 3 bases, with 13 bases separating them. Germline CDR1 SNHLY, CDR2 FYNNEI. The CDR3 runs 14 residues. CDR3 nucleotides: TGTGCCAGCGTTGGGACACCTTACACCGGGGAGCTGTTTTTT. Protein product: CASVGTPYTGELFF.

In DNA form, the CDR3 reads TGTGCCAGCAGCCAAGGGTCAGGGGGCGTCTTCCCAATGTACGAGCAGTACTTC. This gives the protein CASSQGSGGVFPMYEQYF. The J gene is TRBJ2-7, the V gene TRBV28; 8 nucleotides match TRBD1. Unmatched junction bases numbered 20, after V lost 6 bases and J lost 4 bases. This CDR3 contains 18 residues. The V gene's germline CDR1 is MDHEN and CDR2 SYDVKM.

CDR3 sequence (DNA): TGTGCCAGCAGCTCGGGACTAGCGGGGGCCAGCACCGGGGAGCTGTTTTTT. Protein: CASSSGLAGASTGELFF. This chain uses TRBV5-5 with TRBJ2-2, with TRBD2 identical over 14 bases. Germline V gives CDR1 SGHKS, CDR2 YYEKEE (reference sequence). The CDR3 is 17 residues long. Trimming removed 3 bases from V and 4 bases from J; junction bases left unmatched: 5.

V and J are TRBV30 and TRBJ2-6, with D perhaps TRBD2 (5 bases). This CDR3 contains 13 residues. Germline-derived CDR1 and CDR2 are GTSNPN and SVGIG (reference sequence). Trimming removed 7 bases at V and 2 bases at J, with 9 bases between. For the CDR3, the DNA is TGTGCCTCTCGGGAAACTGGGGCCAACGTCCTGACTTTC. Amino acid sequence: CASRETGANVLTF. Using reference TRBV30 and TRBJ2-6 for the parts outside the CDR3, the full variable domain is SQTIHQWPATLVQPVGSPLSLECTVEGTSNPNLYWYRQAAGRGLQLLFYSVGIGQISSEVPQNLSASRPQDRQFILSSKKLLLSDSGFYLCASRETGANVLTFGAGSRLTVL.

This chain connects TRBV4-3 to TRBJ2-7; 8 nucleotides line up with TRBD2. The CDR3 is made up of 15 amino acids. Germline CDR1 LGHNA, CDR2 YSLEER. J lost 5 bases, V lost 3 bases, and 9 bases had no gene match. As DNA, the CDR3 is TGCGCCAGCAGCCAGGCAGCGGGGGTCCCCCACGAGCAGTACTTC. Translating it yields CASSQAAGVPHEQYF.

V usage is TRBV4-3 and J usage is TRBJ2-3, with 13 bases that match TRBD2. This CDR3 is 22 amino acids long. Trimming took 0 bases from V and 2 from J; bases not matched to a gene: 17. Germline V lookup: CDR1 LGHNA, CDR2 YSLEER. CDR3 DNA: TGCGCCAGCAGCCAAGATCTTGTTAGACTAGCGGGAGGTAGGGGAAACACAGATACGCAGTATTTT. Protein product: CASSQDLVRLAGGRGNTDTQYF.